This T cell receptor (beta chain) originates from a study of blood T cell repertoires in COVID-19. Across the whole study: The samples span acute and convalescent COVID-19 from the United States, Italy and Spain.

Participant-reported clinical history was the basis for cohort assignment. The germline gives CDR1 MNHEY, CDR2 SVGAGI. This CDR3 contains 13 residues. Trimming stripped 7 bases from V and 7 bases from J, with 14 bases between. Sequencing used immunoSEQ multiplex PCR; TCRdb keeps in-frame clones, though not all of them. The profile shows 200,000 to 250,000 clones, under 90% of them singletons. The chain carries TRBV6-5 and TRBJ1-5; D is ambiguous. The receptor was isolated from a woman in her forties or fifties who had been exposed to COVID-19. Sequenced input: PBMCs or T cells enriched from blood (not recorded which). CDR3 DNA sequence: TGTGCCAGCACGTGGGAGGGTGGGCAGCCCCAGCATTTT. It yields the protein CASTWEGGQPQHF.